This T cell receptor (beta chain) was retrieved from a study of identical twins listed by TCRdb under 2016. A note on the overall study: To test whether fetal clonotypes persist, this study deep-sequenced TCR alpha and beta repertoires from monozygotic twins, from unrelated adults of various ages, and from cord blood. To rule out contamination, replicate twin experiments were performed at different times with different library preparation protocols. Broader findings and caveats from the paper: Out-of-frame TCR alpha sequences shared between twins showed an excess of low generation-probability sequences compared with coincidental sharing between unrelated individuals. Fewer insertions were carried by abundant cord blood beta clonotypes; a weaker similar trend was observed in young adult naive repertoires, while no such trend was observed in memory repertoires. Invariant T cells such as MAIT and iNKT could partly confound zero-insertion analyses, although diverse VJ usage argued against such confounding for most clonotypes. Because the same donors could not be followed over many years, conclusions were based on cross-sectional statistical analysis. A weaker excess of twin sharing was found in beta out-of-frame sequences because the signal-to-noise ratio was lowered by fewer shared sequences. In monozygotic twins, recombination models systematically underestimated out-of-frame TCR alpha sharing, but the models matched the sharing seen between unrelated individuals.

This clonotype was seen only a few times. Its antigen remains undetermined. No base-level quality is on record; no much larger clone is a single base apart. Only healthy Caucasian donors were included. The twin cohort consisted of three pairs of female monozygotic twins, all aged about 18 to 29 years. Positive isolation kits from Invitrogen were used to isolate the CD4+ and CD8+ T cell populations. Libraries came from 5' RACE. The sample was run on an Illumina HiSeq 2000. Template switching introduced a universal primer binding site; the final cDNA contained a unique molecular identifier, enabling accurate counting of TCR cDNA molecules. Specific primers in the conserved constant-segment region were used to synthesize first-strand cDNA for the TCR alpha and beta chains. To control for contamination, each cDNA library was double barcoded with a SMART-Mk sample barcode plus Illumina barcodes. TruSeq adapter sequences and Illumina sample barcodes were added in two successive PCR steps. The Illumina HiSeq platform was used with custom primers to sequence TCR alpha and beta cDNA libraries. The original pipeline was this. Raw reads were processed with MiGEC to extract unique molecular identifiers, and MiXCR was used to determine CDR3 positions. Recombination models were inferred per individual with the repgenHMM and IGoR tools using an EM algorithm. Shared clonotype analysis was performed with the tcR package in R, normalizing sharing by the product of cloneset sizes. Out-of-frame nonproductive sequences were analyzed to study raw recombination free of thymic and clonal selection effects. TCRdb reworked the public reads: Q25 trimming with fastp, MiXCR clone assembly, productive beta chains retained. CDR3 protein sequences are deduplicated, and each keeps its most common genes and DNA. The V and J calls here are based on TCRdb, not the publication. The sample has some 500,000 distinct CDR3 sequences on record, 14% of them singletons. Approximately 1% of the sample comes from the top ten.

From its cysteine to its phenylalanine, the CDR3 spans 16 amino acids. Only the CDR3 part of the read is kept: 48 bases, read in frame from the first base. Trimming takes 0 bases off V and 4 bases off J; junction bases not matched to a gene: 4. In the germline V gene (reference sequence), CDR1 corresponds to DFQATT and CDR2 to SNEGSKA. The sample was also reused in another study, on yellow fever vaccine responses in identical twins. The second study reports: According to the authors, in identical twins the way T cells responded to vaccination appeared partly convergent and partly personalized. In identical twins, the study followed T cell clones that responded to the vaccine with precision.

The rearranged chain carries TRBV20-1 and TRBJ2-1; TRBD2 agrees with 12 junctional bases. The TCR was taken from a woman between 18 and 30 years old in good health. Specimen: CD4+ T cells sorted from blood. For the CDR3, the sequence is CSARDRLAGDYNEQFF. The nucleotide sequence is given as TGCAGTGCTAGAGATAGACTAGCGGGAGATTACAATGAGCAGTTCTTC.